A selection of T cell receptor beta chains follows, all from one sample in a study of radiotherapy plus CTLA-4 blockade in lung cancer. Produced via immunoSEQ multiplex PCR; TCRdb's table is partial and in-frame only. The sample consists of tens of thousands of clones, 79% of them appearing once. The material was peripheral blood, obtained from a patient treated with radiotherapy plus ipilimumab. Every receptor here comes from a human donor with non-small cell lung cancer who had a complete response to radiotherapy plus ipilimumab. Each CDR3 is given with its conserved first and last residue. The D gene is left open where the match is weak. Some rows mark clone size as missing; the rest say once, few, many or name a class of expanded clone.

>NA|TRBJ1-2|TRBV7-2|13|NA
CASSFSGANGYTF
TGTGCCAGCAGCTTCTCAGGGGCTAATGGCTACACCTTC
>NA|TRBJ2-5|TRBV28|14|NA
CASSLSQGIETQYF
TGTGCCAGCAGTTTAAGCCAGGGGATAGAGACCCAGTACTTC
>TRBD2|TRBJ2-1|TRBV5-1|15|once
CASSPDPGLNNEQFF
TGCGCCAGCAGCCCGGACCCGGGACTAAACAATGAGCAGTTCTTC
>NA|TRBJ1-5|TRBV5-6|12|NA
CASSLTNQPQHF
TGTGCCAGCAGCCTCACCAATCAGCCCCAGCATTTT
>TRBD2|TRBJ2-3|TRBV5-1|16|NA
CASSLDSGGRGDTQYF
TGCGCCAGCAGCTTGGATAGCGGGGGTCGAGGAGATACGCAGTATTTT
>TRBD1|TRBJ2-1|TRBV5-1|16|few
CASSPTQGTGHNEQFF
TGCGCCAGCAGCCCCACACAGGGGACGGGCCACAATGAGCAGTTCTTC
>NA|TRBJ2-3|TRBV10-3|14|NA
CAILRGGDTDTQYF
TGTGCCATCCTTCGAGGGGGGGATACAGATACGCAGTATTTT
>NA|TRBJ1-5|TRBV19|14|NA
CASSKVDSNQPQHF
TGTGCCAGTAGTAAAGTTGATAGCAATCAGCCCCAGCATTTT
>NA|TRBJ2-2|TRBV7-9|14|many
CAISDYQLTGELFF
TGTGCCATATCCGACTATCAACTAACCGGGGAGCTGTTTTTT
>NA|TRBJ2-5|TRBV20-1|10|NA
CSAQQETQYF
TGCAGTGCGCAACAAGAGACCCAGTACTTC
>TRBD2|TRBJ2-3|TRBV6-1|18|once
CASSELTSGSLSTDTQYF
TGTGCCAGCAGTGAACTGACTAGCGGGAGCCTCAGCACAGATACGCAGTATTTT
>NA|TRBJ1-1|TRBV7-8|13|NA
CASSSDRNTEAFF
TGTGCCAGCAGCTCGGACAGGAACACTGAAGCTTTCTTT
>NA|TRBJ2-7|TRBV7-9|12|NA
CASSLRGREQYF
TGTGCCAGCAGCCTCCGGGGCCGCGAGCAGTACTTC
>NA|TRBJ1-5|TRBV30|13|NA
CAWSDSVNQPQHF
TGTGCCTGGAGCGACAGCGTCAATCAGCCCCAGCATTTT
>TRBD2|TRBJ2-3|TRBV2|16|NA
CASSEAKRGSTDTQYF
TGTGCCAGCAGTGAAGCTAAGCGGGGGAGCACAGATACGCAGTATTTT
>TRBD1|TRBJ2-1|TRBV7-9|18|NA
CASSLFTGGTGLYNEQFF
TGTGCCAGCAGCTTATTCACCGGAGGGACAGGACTCTACAATGAGCAGTTCTTC
>TRBD1|TRBJ2-5|TRBV6-6|13|once
CASSYLTGETQYF
TGTGCCAGCAGTTACTTGACAGGGGAGACCCAGTACTTC
>NA|TRBJ1-1|TRBV19|14|NA
CASSPPTSRQQAFF
TGTGCCAGTAGTCCTCCGACCAGCAGACAGCAAGCTTTCTTT
>NA|TRBJ1-1|TRBV6-1|14|NA
CASSEGDKSTEAFF
TGTGCCAGCAGCGAGGGGGACAAAAGCACTGAAGCTTTCTTT
>TRBD1|TRBJ1-1|TRBV9|16|NA
CASSVRATGENTEAFF
TGTGCCAGCAGCGTACGAGCAACAGGGGAGAACACTGAAGCTTTCTTT
>NA|TRBJ2-4|TRBV5-1|16|NA
CASSLDFFPGANIQYF
TGCGCCAGCAGCTTGGACTTTTTTCCAGGGGCAAACATTCAGTACTTC
>TRBD1|TRBJ2-3|TRBV27|16|NA
CASSHEQGTGGDTQYF
TGTGCCAGCAGTCACGAACAAGGGACAGGGGGTGATACGCAGTATTTT
>NA|TRBJ1-5|TRBV7-2|13|NA
CASSPEQRQPQHF
TGTGCCAGCAGCCCAGAACAGCGGCAGCCCCAGCATTTT
>NA|TRBJ1-2|TRBV7-8|11|NA
CASSLGMDFTF
TGTGCCAGCAGCTTGGGTATGGACTTCACCTTC
>TRBD2|TRBJ2-1|TRBV6-5|15|NA
CASSRERGTYNEQFF
TGTGCCAGCAGTCGCGAGCGGGGGACCTACAATGAGCAGTTCTTC
>NA|TRBJ2-1|TRBV6-5|13|NA
CATTGNSPNEQFF
TGTGCCACCACCGGGAACTCTCCCAATGAGCAGTTCTTC
>NA|TRBJ1-1|TRBV6-6|14|NA
CASRRPSWGTEAFF
TGTGCCAGCAGACGACCGTCCTGGGGGACTGAAGCTTTCTTT
>NA|TRBJ1-1|TRBV28|15|NA
CASSPEQVRNTEAFF
TGTGCCAGCAGTCCGGAACAGGTTAGGAACACTGAAGCTTTCTTT
>NA|TRBJ2-1|TRBV7-9|14|NA
CASSLASFYNEQFF
TGTGCCAGCAGCTTAGCCAGCTTCTACAATGAGCAGTTCTTC
>TRBD2|TRBJ2-2|TRBV5-5|16|NA
CASSLSGRTNTGELFF
TGTGCCAGCAGCTTGAGCGGGAGGACGAACACCGGGGAGCTGTTTTTT
>NA|TRBJ2-2|TRBV5-1|15|NA
CASSPGSGNTGELFF
TGCGCCAGCAGCCCGGGTTCAGGGAACACCGGGGAGCTGTTTTTT
>NA|TRBJ1-2|TRBV10-3|13|NA
CAISESRSLGYTF
TGTGCCATCAGTGAGTCGCGTTCACTCGGCTACACCTTC
>NA|TRBJ1-2|TRBV6-1|11|NA
CASRPRQLYTF
TGTGCCAGCAGACCCCGACAGCTCTACACCTTC
>TRBD1|TRBJ2-7|TRBV7-2|14|NA
CASSLGQGLYEQYF
TGTGCCAGCAGCTTGGGACAGGGGTTGTACGAGCAGTACTTC
>NA|TRBJ1-1|TRBV11-3|13|NA
CASSSQMNTEAFF
TGTGCCAGCAGCTCTCAAATGAACACTGAAGCTTTCTTT
>NA|TRBJ1-1|TRBV11-2|13|NA
CASSLDPYTEAFF
TGTGCCAGCAGCTTAGATCCATACACTGAAGCTTTCTTT
>NA|TRBJ2-6|TRBV4-3|18|NA
CASSQDLGDGAGANVLTF
TGCGCCAGCAGCCAAGATTTAGGGGACGGCGCCGGGGCCAACGTCCTGACTTTC
>TRBD1|TRBJ2-1|TRBV6-4|15|NA
CASSDWDRDRNEQFF
TGTGCCAGCAGTGACTGGGACAGGGACCGGAATGAGCAGTTCTTC
>TRBD2|TRBJ2-7|TRBV7-2|16|few
CASSLGSGGAAYEQYF
TGTGCCAGCAGCTTAGGTAGCGGGGGCGCGGCCTACGAGCAGTACTTC
>NA|TRBJ2-1|TRBV27|16|NA
CASSLLSASSYNEQFF
TGTGCCAGCAGTTTACTTTCTGCCAGCTCCTACAATGAGCAGTTCTTC
>TRBD1|TRBJ2-7|TRBV6-1|14|NA
CASSRDRRTYEQYF
TGTGCCAGCAGTCGGGACAGGAGGACCTACGAGCAGTACTTC
>NA|TRBJ1-5|TRBV2|14|NA
CASSEGWGNQPQHF
TGTGCCAGCAGTGAAGGGTGGGGGAATCAGCCCCAGCATTTT
>NA|TRBJ2-4|TRBV7-2|14|NA
CASSQGLAKNIQYF
TGTGCCAGCAGCCAAGGACTAGCCAAAAACATTCAGTACTTC
>NA|TRBJ2-2|TRBV11-2|17|once
CASMHRGLQDHTGELFF
TGTGCCAGCATGCATAGGGGTCTCCAAGATCACACCGGGGAGCTGTTTTTT
>NA|TRBJ1-5|TRBV2|14|NA
CASSESGYEQPQHF
TGTGCCAGCAGTGAATCGGGGTACGAGCAGCCCCAGCATTTT
>NA|TRBJ1-6|TRBV6-5|15|NA
CASSYVGNYNSPLHF
TGTGCCAGCAGTTATGTGGGAAACTATAATTCACCCCTCCACTTT
>NA|TRBJ1-6|TRBV4-1|18|few
CASSQDTYQSSYNSPLHF
TGCGCCAGCAGCCAAGACACGTACCAGAGCTCCTATAATTCACCCCTCCACTTT
>NA|TRBJ1-6|TRBV7-2|13|few
CASSLLRNSPLHF
TGTGCCAGCAGCTTACTACGGAATTCACCCCTCCACTTT
>NA|TRBJ1-2|TRBV14|14|NA
CASSQVDRSGGYTF
TGTGCCAGCAGCCAAGTCGACAGGAGTGGTGGCTACACCTTC
>NA|TRBJ1-2|TRBV4-3|17|NA
CASSQDLRGRANYGYTF
TGCGCCAGCAGCCAAGATCTTAGGGGGAGAGCTAACTATGGCTACACCTTC
>TRBD2|TRBJ2-7|TRBV7-2|15|NA
CASSFLAGGPNEQYF
TGTGCCAGCAGCTTTTTAGCGGGGGGGCCTAACGAGCAGTACTTC